A single sample gave rise to the 12 T cell receptor beta chains below, sequenced in a study of Graves' ophthalmopathy and Graves' hyperthyroidism. Beta-chain TCR CDR3 regions were amplified from RNA transcripts. An opening RT-PCR round employed HTBI primers and preceded a second-round multiplex PCR. TCRdb reprocessed the multiplex PCR reads with MiXCR, giving one entry per CDR3 protein. The sample contains 500,000 to 600,000 distinct CDR3 sequences, under 45% of which appear only once. Material: peripheral blood or thyroid tissue (not recorded which). These receptors were collected from an adult man with Graves' hyperthyroidism.

The rearrangement joins TRBV5-6 to TRBJ1-1, with 9 bases that match TRBD1. J lost 0 bases, V lost 2 bases, and 5 bases had no gene match. The CDR3 runs 16 residues. Germline V gene data show CDR1 as SGHDT and CDR2 as YYEEEE. CDR3 sequence (DNA): TGTGCCAGCAGCTTAGGGACAGGGTTTCTGAACACTGAAGCTTTCTTT. Translating gives CASSLGTGFLNTEAFF.

The chain employs TRBV12-3 or TRBV12-4 and TRBJ2-3; D ambiguous. The CDR3 extends over 14 amino acids. V dropped 6 bases and J dropped 4 bases, with 14 bases sitting between them. The CDR3 reads CASSQEWEPDTQYF. The DNA for the CDR3 is TGTGCCAGCAGCCAAGAGTGGGAACCAGATACGCAGTATTTT.

V usage is TRBV6-1 and J usage is TRBJ1-2; D might be TRBD1 (6 bases). The germline V and J ends were trimmed by 1 base and 9 bases, with 15 bases remaining between them. The CDR3 spans 14 residues. Germline V gene lookup returns CDR1 MNHNS and CDR2 SASEGT. CDR3 in DNA: TGTGCCAGCAGTGAAGGGGCGGGGACATTGAGCTACACCTTC. It yields the protein CASSEGAGTLSYTF.

This clonotype was seen once. This may be a read error: a much more frequent sequence differs by one nucleotide. The rearrangement links TRBV6-5 to TRBJ1-2; TRBD1 might be the D (5 bases). The CDR3 runs to 13 residues. CDR1 is MNHEY, CDR2 SVGAGI, per germline. DNA of the CDR3: TGTGCCAGCAGTCCAACAGGATTCGATGGCTACGCCTTC. Its translation: CASSPTGFDGYAF.

This clonotype was seen many times. The chain has TRBV19 and TRBJ1-2; D is ambiguous. Germline CDR1 and CDR2: LNHDA and SQIVND (reference sequence). The CDR3 is made up of 15 amino acids. V lost 5 bases and J lost 4, with 17 bases in between. The CDR3 nucleotides are TGTGCCAGTAGTCACCTCCCGGGCAGCCTCTATGGCTACACCTTC. Protein product: CASSHLPGSLYGYTF. The entire variable domain, with the rest obtained from reference TRBV19 and TRBJ1-2, is as follows: DGGITQSPKYLFRKEGQNVTLSCEQNLNHDAMYWYRQDPGQGLRLIYYSQIVNDFQKGDIAEGYSVSREKKESFPLTVTSAQKNPTAFYLCASSHLPGSLYGYTFGSGTRLTVV.

The chain uses TRBV7-9 and TRBJ1-5; tentatively, D is TRBD1 (6 bases). CDR1 and CDR2 from the germline V gene are SEHNR and FQNEAQ (reference sequence). V lost 6 bases to trimming and J lost 3 bases, with 21 bases between them. The CDR3 runs to 17 residues. CDR3 sequence reads: CASSKQGAAGNNQPQHF. The CDR3 DNA follows: TGTGCCAGCAGTAAACAGGGAGCCGCTGGGAACAATCAGCCCCAGCATTTT.

In this sample, this clonotype turned up many times. The chain is built from TRBV2 and TRBJ2-2; the D is unclear. V was cut by 6 bases and J by 5 bases, with 16 bases left in between. CDR3 size: 15 residues. Germline V gives CDR1 SNHLY, CDR2 FYNNEI. In DNA, the CDR3 is TGTGCCAGCAGCCGTAATAGTGAAGGTACCGGGGAGCTGTTTTTT. Its translation: CASSRNSEGTGELFF.

Note on this clonotype: This may come from a read error, since a much larger clone is one base off. The J gene is TRBJ1-4, the V gene TRBV6-1; D uncertain. The germline CDR1 and CDR2 sequences are MNHNS and SASEGT. The CDR3 loop spans 13 amino acids. The CDR3 sequence: CAGRTHSNEKLFF. CDR3 nucleotide sequence: TGTGCCGGCAGAACACACAGTAATGAAAAACTGTTTTTT.

The chain couples TRBV7-3 to TRBJ2-5, with 9 bases matching TRBD1. Per germline, CDR1 SGHTA and CDR2 FQGTGA. Trimming removed 1 base from V and 5 bases from J; junction bases left unmatched: 17. This CDR3 contains 19 residues. CDR3 residues: CASSLNGISGTGTGETQYF. In nucleotides, the CDR3 is TGTGCCAGCAGCTTAAACGGTATCTCCGGGACAGGGACGGGGGAGACCCAGTACTTC.

This clonotype was seen only once. The chain uses TRBV29-1 and TRBJ2-1, with D possibly matching TRBD1 (6 bases). The CDR3 consists of 14 residues. V was clipped by 7 bases and J by 2 bases, with 15 bases between them. The germline V gene has CDR1 SQVTM and CDR2 ANQGSEA. The CDR3, as DNA: TGCAGCGCATCAGGGGATACCCCCTACAATGAGCAGTTCTTC. This translates into CSASGDTPYNEQFF.

At least ten counts were recorded for this clonotype. The chain recombines TRBV12-3 or TRBV12-4 with TRBJ2-5, with D possibly TRBD2 on 7 matching bases. Deletions cut 8 bases from V and 4 bases from J, with 20 bases between. This CDR3 spans 15 amino acids. CDR3 coding DNA: TGTGCCAGCGGGGGGGCAAGGGATCGTGGAGAGACCCAGTACTTC. It is translated as CASGGARDRGETQYF.

The table lists this clonotype with many counts. The chain is built from TRBV5-4 and TRBJ1-3; D call uncertain. This CDR3 comprises 16 residues. Between the trimmed V and J ends, which lost 4 bases and 0 bases, there was a span of 14 bases. CDR1 and CDR2 (germline): SGHNT, YYREEE (reference sequence). CDR3 amino acids: CASSGPGSLSGNTIYF. The CDR3 DNA reads as TGTGCCAGCAGCGGTCCCGGCAGCCTCTCTGGAAACACCATATATTTT.